This passage covers 5 T cell receptor beta chains from one sample sequenced in a study of post-analysis software for immune sequencing data. Study-level results: In patients, about 5 TRBV segments were more frequent than in controls, with TRBV5-6, TRBV5-1 and TRBV20-1 among them.

Incorporated into the TCR beta cDNA libraries were unique molecular identifiers, which served to reduce PCR and sequencing biases. From the PCR reads, TCRdb called clonotypes with MiXCR, one entry per CDR3 protein. The profile shows 350,000 to 450,000 distinct CDR3 sequences, 39% of them singletons. For these TCRs, the target antigens are not known. The source material was blood. These receptors originate from a girl aged 2 to 9 with multiple sclerosis.

V gene TRBV15 combines with J gene TRBJ2-1, with 11 positions matching TRBD1. Trimming cost V 1 base and J 9 bases; bases outside gene matches: 2. This CDR3 has 14 amino acids. The V gene's germline CDR1 is LNHNV and CDR2 YYDKDF (reference sequence). DNA for the CDR3: TGTGCCACCAGCAGAGGGACAGGGGGCACTGAGCAGTTCTTC. Translated: CATSRGTGGTEQFF.

This chain links TRBV20-1 with TRBJ2-5; TRBD1 aligns across 10 bases. The end of the DNA fits TRBJ2-7 better, so the J call may be wrong. From germline, CDR1 is DFQATT and CDR2 SNEGSKA (reference sequence). CDR3 length: 14 residues. CDR3 DNA sequence: TGCAGTGCTAGAGATGGGGGGACAGGGGACGAGCAGTACTTC. It codes for CSARDGGTGDEQYF.

This clonotype has just a few counts. The chain links TRBV29-1 to TRBJ2-1; D not resolved. Looked up from germline, CDR1 is SQVTM and CDR2 is ANQGSEA. V was clipped by 5 bases and J by 6 bases, with 5 bases between them. The CDR3 has 10 residues. The CDR3 sequence is CSVHGNEQFF. For the CDR3, the DNA is TGCAGCGTTCACGGCAATGAGCAGTTCTTC.

The genes are TRBV24-1 and TRBJ1-5, with 9 bases aligning to TRBD1. The CDR3 has 16 amino acids. Germline assignment: CDR1 KGHDR and CDR2 SFDVKD. The V gene end was trimmed by 4 bases and the J gene end by 7 bases; junction bases not matched to a gene: 10. In DNA form, the CDR3 reads TGTGCCACCAGTGAATCCCGGGACAGGGATTACCAGCCCCAGCATTTT. It encodes CATSESRDRDYQPQHF.

This clonotype was seen a few times. The CDR3 is CASSLSVGQGLTNYGYTF. For the CDR3, the DNA is TGTGCCAGCAGCCTTAGCGTAGGACAGGGACTCACTAACTATGGCTACACCTTC. The V and J genes are TRBV3-1 and TRBJ1-2; 8 nucleotides align to TRBD1. The CDR3 covers 18 residues. The germline V gene has CDR1 LGHDT and CDR2 YNNKEL (reference sequence). J was trimmed by 0 bases and V by 4 bases; bases with no gene match: 13.